These 6 T cell receptor beta chains share one sample of origin, sequenced in a study of OX40 agonist ivuxolimab in advanced cancers. Profiling relied on immunoSEQ multiplex PCR, and the TCRdb table lists in-frame clones only, not all of them. The sample holds about 75,000 clones; approximately 81% are singletons and the top ten take 17%. The specimen comprised CD4+ or CD8+ T cells sorted from blood, sampled in a trial of the OX40 agonist ivuxolimab. The receptor source for this set is an adult with an advanced solid tumor such as melanoma, head and neck, liver or kidney cancer.

This chain links TRBV5-1 with TRBJ2-1; a possible D gene is TRBD1 (6 bases). Germline CDR1 reads SGHRS; CDR2 reads YFSETQ. V was clipped by 7 bases and J by 2 bases, with 16 bases between them. CDR3 length: 15 residues. CDR3 in amino acids: CASRGQGSPYNEQFF. The CDR3 DNA sequence: TGCGCCAGCCGGGGTCAGGGGTCCCCCTACAATGAGCAGTTCTTC. The full variable domain, its missing parts supplied by reference TRBV5-1 and TRBJ2-1, is KAGVTQTPRYLIKTRGQQVTLSCSPISGHRSVSWYQQTPGQGLQFLFEYFSETQRNKGNFPGRFSGRQFSNSRSEMNVSTLELGDSALYLCASRGQGSPYNEQFFGPGTRLTVL.

This clone has a handful of counts. This chain uses TRBV9 with TRBJ2-5, with D possibly matching TRBD2 (5 bases). With 3 bases removed from V and 3 bases from J, the gap between germline ends came to 12 bases. The germline V gene encodes CDR1 SGDLS and CDR2 YYNGEE. This CDR3 contains 14 residues. The CDR3 coding sequence is TGTGCCAGCAGCGGTAGAGCGGTTGAAGAGACCCAGTACTTC. It codes for CASSGRAVEETQYF.

The V and J genes are TRBV6-1 and TRBJ1-4; maybe TRBD1 (6 bases). The CDR3 is made up of 15 amino acids. Germline V lookup: CDR1 MNHNS, CDR2 SASEGT. Trimming cost V 6 bases and J 8 bases, with 19 bases left between them. Here the CDR3 reads CASRLKQGGSEKLFF. Here the CDR3 DNA reads TGTGCCAGCAGGCTAAAACAGGGCGGATCGGAAAAACTGTTTTTT.

The rearrangement uses TRBV19 and TRBJ2-5, with TRBD1 matching 12 bases. Germline V lookup: CDR1 LNHDA, CDR2 SQIVND (reference sequence). This CDR3 is 15 amino acids long. The junction had 6 bases not matched to a gene; V was cut back by 6 bases and J by 4 bases. CDR3 residues: CASSYRDRGRETQYF. The CDR3 DNA is TGTGCCAGTAGCTACCGGGACAGGGGGCGAGAGACCCAGTACTTC.

This rearrangement joins TRBV27 to TRBJ1-4; D unresolved. Germline CDR1 is MNHEY and CDR2 is SMNVEV (reference sequence). The V and J ends lost 4 bases and 12 bases respectively, with 12 bases between them. This CDR3 is built from 12 residues. The CDR3 nucleotides read TGTGCCAGCAGTTCCCCCTCGTCCCAACTGTTTTTT. It codes for CASSSPSSQLFF.

The chain employs TRBV5-1 and TRBJ2-2; D may correspond to TRBD1 or TRBD2 (6 bases each). The CDR3 is made up of 15 amino acids. The V and J ends lost 6 bases and 0 bases respectively, with 12 bases between them. Germline values: CDR1 SGHRS, CDR2 YFSETQ. The CDR3 region has the DNA TGCGCCAGCAACCTGGGGGGCGCGAACACCGGGGAGCTGTTTTTT. This codes for CASNLGGANTGELFF.